Below are 21 T cell receptor beta chains sequenced from a single sample in a study of CD8 T cells in ankylosing spondylitis. MiXCR, run by TCRdb on the 5' RACE reads, gives a single entry per CDR3 protein. The repertoire has about 230,000 distinct CDR3 sequences, roughly 8.2% of them found once; the top ten carry approximately 4.8%. The sequenced material came from blood, either unsorted or a sorted T cell fraction (not recorded which). All receptors come from a female donor with ankylosing spondylitis or in good health (not recorded which).

V is TRBV7-2 and J is TRBJ1-1; 9 positions agree with TRBD1. This CDR3 comprises 13 residues. The germline V gene encodes CDR1 SGHTA and CDR2 FQGNSA. The junction had 3 bases not matched to a gene; V was cut back by 3 bases and J by 7 bases. In DNA form, the CDR3 reads TGTGCCAGCAGCTTTCCGGGACAGGGTGAAGCTTTCTTT. The encoded protein is CASSFPGQGEAFF.

At least ten counts were recorded for this clonotype. In DNA form, the CDR3 reads TGTGCCATCAGTGAGCCGGGCGTTAGCGGCGCCAACATTCAGTACTTC. Protein sequence: CAISEPGVSGANIQYF. The chain uses TRBV10-3 and TRBJ2-4; possible D gene TRBD2, 6 bases. The CDR3 sequence is 16 residues long. V gave up 2 bases and J gave up 7 bases, with 18 bases separating them. From germline, CDR1 is ENHRY and CDR2 SYGVKD.

This clonotype came up many times. One junction end does not reproduce the germline sequence, and a read error may be involved. The V and J genes are TRBV12-3 or TRBV12-4 and TRBJ2-5; D uncertain. There are 13 residues in the CDR3. The CDR3: CASSFGGQETQYF. CDR3 in DNA: TGCGCCAGCAGCTTCGGCGGTCAAGAGACCCAGTACTTC.

The chain joins TRBV10-3 to TRBJ2-1; no clear D. V gave up 7 bases and J gave up 4 bases, with 5 bases separating them. CDR1 and CDR2 from the germline V gene are ENHRY and SYGVKD. The CDR3 length is 11 residues. CDR3 sequence reads: CAIMEYNEQFF. The CDR3 bases are TGTGCCATCATGGAGTACAATGAGCAGTTCTTC.

This clonotype was recorded at least ten times. This chain links TRBV7-2 with TRBJ2-7; TRBD1 might be the D (7 bases). V gave up 0 bases and J gave up 7 bases, with 16 bases separating them. Germline V CDR1 and CDR2: SGHTA, FQGNSA. CDR3 length equals 15 residues. The DNA of the CDR3 is TGTGCCAGCAGCTTAGCCCAGGGGGGCGGCCTTGAGCAGTACTTC. Residues: CASSLAQGGGLEQYF. Full variable domain (outside the CDR3, taken from reference TRBV7-2 and TRBJ2-7): GAGVSQSPSNKVTEKGKDVELRCDPISGHTALYWYRQSLGQGLEFLIYFQGNSAPDKSGLPSDRFSAERTGGSVSTLTIQRTQQEDSAVYLCASSLAQGGGLEQYFGPGTRLTVT.

This clonotype occurred many times. V gene TRBV6-2 or TRBV6-3 combines with J gene TRBJ1-1; tentatively, D is TRBD1 (5 bases). V shed 7 bases and J shed 8 bases, with 14 bases lying between them. Germline V gives CDR1 MNHEY, CDR2 SVGEGT. The CDR3 totals 12 residues. CDR3 protein: CASIGSRDEAFF. CDR3 nucleotide sequence: TGTGCCAGCATCGGTTCAAGGGACGAAGCTTTCTTT.

This clonotype showed up many times. The chain is built from TRBV20-1 and TRBJ2-3; TRBD2 agrees at 8 bases. This CDR3 contains 16 residues. Germline trimming cut 0 bases from V and 5 bases from J; bases unmatched to any gene: 10. Germline-derived CDR1 and CDR2 are DFQATT and SNEGSKA (reference sequence). The CDR3: CSARDYSTSVGDTQYF. The CDR3 region has the DNA TGCAGTGCTAGAGATTATTCGACTAGCGTGGGAGATACGCAGTATTTT.

In its sample, this clonotype was seen many times. The chain joins TRBV5-1 to TRBJ2-7, with 7 bases aligning to TRBD1. CDR1 and CDR2 (germline): SGHRS, YFSETQ. Trimming cost V 3 bases and J 2 bases; bases outside gene matches: 2. This CDR3 comprises 13 residues. The CDR3 nucleotides read TGCGCCAGCAGCTCGACAGGGCCCTACGAGCAGTACTTC. Encoded protein: CASSSTGPYEQYF.

This clonotype was seen at least ten times. The CDR3 coding sequence is TGTGCCAGCAGTAGTGAGGGACTAGCGAGAGATACGCAGTATTTT. It is translated as CASSSEGLARDTQYF. V is TRBV7-2 and J is TRBJ2-3; 10 bases are shared with TRBD2. V lost 6 bases to trimming and J lost 5 bases; unmatched junction nucleotides: 8. This CDR3 contains 15 residues. Germline V lookup: CDR1 SGHTA, CDR2 FQGNSA.

This clonotype was counted many times. The rearrangement uses TRBV20-1 and TRBJ1-2; no firm D call. Trimming took off 6 bases at V and 2 bases at J, with 10 bases between the two ends. The CDR3 runs to 12 residues. Germline CDR1 DFQATT, CDR2 SNEGSKA (reference sequence). DNA of the CDR3: TGCAGTGCCACAAGGCTGAACTATGGCTACACCTTC. Protein sequence: CSATRLNYGYTF.

The table lists this clonotype with many counts. This chain connects TRBV4-3 to TRBJ2-2; D might be TRBD2 (5 bases). The germline V gene has CDR1 LGHNA and CDR2 YSLEER. V lost 1 base and J lost 4, with 10 bases in between. This CDR3 region has 15 residues. CDR3 nucleotides: TGCGCCAGCAGCCAAGGGTCTAGCCGCACCGGGGAGCTGTTTTTT. It translates to CASSQGSSRTGELFF.

This clonotype was detected ten times or more. As DNA, the CDR3 is TGTGCCAGCAGTCAGCCCCCGGGGCCCATGAACACTGAAGCTTTCTTT. Its protein is CASSQPPGPMNTEAFF. The gene calls are TRBV28 and TRBJ1-1, with D possibly matching TRBD1 (5 bases). CDR3 length equals 16 residues. V lost 5 bases and J lost 0, with 16 bases in between. Germline V CDR1 and CDR2: MDHEN, SYDVKM.

The CDR3 DNA sequence: TGTGCCTGGAGTGAGGATCAGGGGAATTCACCCCTCCACTTT. It is translated as CAWSEDQGNSPLHF. The genes are TRBV30 and TRBJ1-6; possibly TRBD1 for D (6 bases). Germline CDR1 GTSNPN, CDR2 SVGIG (reference sequence). The length of the CDR3 is 14 residues. V lost 1 base to trimming and J lost 7 bases, with 11 bases between them.

At least ten counts were recorded for this clonotype. This chain links TRBV7-3 with TRBJ2-2, with TRBD2 identical over 8 bases. J lost 1 base, V lost 1 base, and 8 bases had no gene match. This CDR3 has 18 residues. Germline V CDR1 and CDR2: SGHTA, FQGTGA. The CDR3 reads CASSLMSRGAGNTGELFF. CDR3 nucleotide sequence: TGTGCCAGCAGCTTAATGTCGCGGGGGGCAGGGAACACCGGGGAGCTGTTTTTT.

V usage is TRBV5-6 and J usage is TRBJ2-7; the match to TRBD2 covers 13 bases. The V segment lost 4 bases and the J segment 7 bases; nucleotides outside the gene matches: 11. The CDR3 runs to 16 residues. Germline-derived CDR1 and CDR2 are SGHDT and YYEEEE. In DNA form, the CDR3 reads TGTGCCAGCAGCCGTGGGACTAGCGGGGCTACGTATGAGCAGTACTTC. This encodes CASSRGTSGATYEQYF.

This clonotype was found a few times. V and J are TRBV7-8 and TRBJ1-1; possible D gene TRBD1, 6 bases. Germline assignment: CDR1 SGHVS and CDR2 FQNEAQ. The CDR3 consists of 16 residues. V dropped 6 bases and J dropped 1 base, with 18 bases sitting between them. The CDR3 sequence is CASSPPQQGENTEAFF. CDR3 DNA sequence: TGTGCCAGCAGTCCCCCTCAACAGGGAGAGAACACTGAAGCTTTCTTT. Full variable domain (outside the CDR3, taken from reference TRBV7-8 and TRBJ1-1): GAGVSQSPRYKVAKRGQDVALRCDPISGHVSLFWYQQALGQGPEFLTYFQNEAQLDKSGLPSDRFFAERPEGSVSTLKIQRTQQEDSAVYLCASSPPQQGENTEAFFGQGTRLTVV.

This clonotype has a handful of counts. J is TRBJ1-1 and V is TRBV7-9, with D hard to call. The V gene lost 5 bases and the J gene lost 4 bases, with 11 bases spanning the gap. Germline lookup yields CDR1 SEHNR and CDR2 FQNEAQ (reference sequence). This CDR3 spans 13 amino acids. Written as DNA, the CDR3 is TGTGCCAGCAGCCCGCCGGGGAGCACTGAAGCTTTCTTT. Protein: CASSPPGSTEAFF.

This clonotype was recorded a few times. The rearrangement joins TRBV7-3 to TRBJ2-3; a weak D match, TRBD2 (5 bases). V was trimmed by 0 bases and J by 7 bases, leaving 8 bases between them. The CDR3 sequence is 13 residues long. From germline, CDR1 is SGHTA and CDR2 FQGTGA. For the CDR3, the DNA is TGTGCCAGCAGCTTAACGAGGGAATATACGCAGTATTTT. Translating gives CASSLTREYTQYF.

This clonotype was seen many times. The chain has TRBV4-3 and TRBJ2-7; 11 bases match TRBD2. The junction had 4 bases not matched to a gene; V was cut back by 0 bases and J by 3 bases. Per germline, CDR1 LGHNA and CDR2 YSLEER. The CDR3 runs 16 residues. The CDR3 nucleotides read TGCGCCAGCAGCCAAGAAGGCGGGACTAGCGGCTACGAGCAGTACTTC. Residues: CASSQEGGTSGYEQYF.

This clonotype was recorded many times. V and J are TRBV19 and TRBJ1-5; 7 bases are a match to TRBD1. Germline-derived CDR1 and CDR2 are LNHDA and SQIVND (reference sequence). The CDR3 spans 17 residues. Trimming at V came to 0 bases and at J to 5 bases, leaving 10 bases not matched to a gene. CDR3 protein: CASSIDRWGTVYQPQHF. The CDR3 coding sequence is TGTGCCAGTAGTATAGATCGGTGGGGGACAGTCTATCAGCCCCAGCATTTT.

This clonotype appeared many times. The rearrangement joins TRBV10-3 to TRBJ2-3; TRBD2 agrees at 12 bases. This CDR3 has 14 amino acids. V shed 7 bases and J 3 bases; nucleotides not matched to a gene: 2. Looked up from germline, CDR1 is ENHRY and CDR2 is SYGVKD. CDR3 in DNA: TGTGCCATCAACGGACTAGCGGGAACAGATACGCAGTATTTT. It specifies CAINGLAGTDTQYF.